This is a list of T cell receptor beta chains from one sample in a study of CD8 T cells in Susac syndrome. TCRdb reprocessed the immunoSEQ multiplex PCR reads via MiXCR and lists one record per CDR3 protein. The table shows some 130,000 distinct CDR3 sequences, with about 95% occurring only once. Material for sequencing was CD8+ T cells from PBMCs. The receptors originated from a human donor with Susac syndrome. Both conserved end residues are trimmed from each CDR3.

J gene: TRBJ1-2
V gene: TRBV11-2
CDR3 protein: ASSPNRGPYGYT

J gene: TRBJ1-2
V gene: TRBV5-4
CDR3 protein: ASSPGTEIYGYT

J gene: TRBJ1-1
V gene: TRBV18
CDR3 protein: ASSLKTTEAF

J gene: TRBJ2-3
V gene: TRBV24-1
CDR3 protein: ATSDSRTSGGFTDTQY

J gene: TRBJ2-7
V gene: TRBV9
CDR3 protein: ASSAHSGSTYEQY

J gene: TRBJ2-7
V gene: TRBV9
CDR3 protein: ASSPRGDSYEQY

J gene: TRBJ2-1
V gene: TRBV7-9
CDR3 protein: ASSLISPTSCNEQF

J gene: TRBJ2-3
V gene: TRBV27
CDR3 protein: ASSFVNSPDTQY

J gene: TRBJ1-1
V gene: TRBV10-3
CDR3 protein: AITEDRNTEAF

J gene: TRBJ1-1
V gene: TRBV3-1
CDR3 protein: ASSQEVRAEAF

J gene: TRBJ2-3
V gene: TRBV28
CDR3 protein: ASRPTSDTQY

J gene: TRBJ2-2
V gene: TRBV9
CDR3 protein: ASSVVPWGSANTGELF

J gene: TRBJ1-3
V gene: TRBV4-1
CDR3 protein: ASSQDRESGNTIY

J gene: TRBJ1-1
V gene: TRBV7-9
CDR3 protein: ASGRTGDQNTEAF

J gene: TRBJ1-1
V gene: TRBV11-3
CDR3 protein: ASSSDRDSLNMNTEAF

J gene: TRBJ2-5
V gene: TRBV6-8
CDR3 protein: ASPRQGHFTGETQY

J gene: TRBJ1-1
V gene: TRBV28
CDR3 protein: ASSWNTEAF

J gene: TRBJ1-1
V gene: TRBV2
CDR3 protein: ASSEGQGNTEAF

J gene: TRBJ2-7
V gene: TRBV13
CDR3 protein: ASSARDRGYEQY

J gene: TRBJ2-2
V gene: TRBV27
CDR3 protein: ASSYATGAVGELF

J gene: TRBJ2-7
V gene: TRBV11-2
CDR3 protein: ASSLGTGAAEQY

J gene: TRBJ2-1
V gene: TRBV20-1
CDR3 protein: SATREVSVADEQF

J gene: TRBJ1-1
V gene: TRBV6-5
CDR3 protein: ASSYDSREIGAEAF

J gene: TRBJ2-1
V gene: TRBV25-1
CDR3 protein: ASSETLYNEQF

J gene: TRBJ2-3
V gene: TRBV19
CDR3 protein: ASERAHAADTQY

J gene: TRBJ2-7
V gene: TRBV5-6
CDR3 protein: ASSQMRRYYEQY

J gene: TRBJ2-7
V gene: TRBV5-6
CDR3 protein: ASSLGTGAYEQY

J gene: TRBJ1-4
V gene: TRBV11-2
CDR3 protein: ASSSLEEKLF

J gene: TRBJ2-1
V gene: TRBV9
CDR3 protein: ASSVSGVAQF

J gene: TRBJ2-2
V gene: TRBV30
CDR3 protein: ACLGEGELF

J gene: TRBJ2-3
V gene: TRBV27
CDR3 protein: ASSFSGTDTQY

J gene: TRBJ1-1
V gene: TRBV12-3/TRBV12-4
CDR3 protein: ASSFLRDRVLESTEAF

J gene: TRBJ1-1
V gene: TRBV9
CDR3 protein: ASSPARDEAF

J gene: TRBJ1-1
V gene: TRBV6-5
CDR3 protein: ASSYLGVAEAF

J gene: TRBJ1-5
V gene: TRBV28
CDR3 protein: ASSFRGLGNQPQH

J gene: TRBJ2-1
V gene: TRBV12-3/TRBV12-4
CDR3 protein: ASSRPGGGGMADEQF

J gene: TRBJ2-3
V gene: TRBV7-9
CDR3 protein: ASSPRQSWEQY

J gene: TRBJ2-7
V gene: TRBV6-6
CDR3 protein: ASSKTGPIIEQY

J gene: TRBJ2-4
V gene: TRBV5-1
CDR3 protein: ASSLDPTGLAGPKRDIQY

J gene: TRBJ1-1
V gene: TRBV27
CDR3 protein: ASSLENRGFSEAF

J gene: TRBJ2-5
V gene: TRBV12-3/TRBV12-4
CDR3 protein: ASSFLAGKETQY

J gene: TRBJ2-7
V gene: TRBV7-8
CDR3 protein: ASGPEGGAMVHEQY

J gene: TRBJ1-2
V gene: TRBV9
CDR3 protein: ASSVGTGVDYGYT

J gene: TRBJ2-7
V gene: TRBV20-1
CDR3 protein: SASPRFDSYEQY

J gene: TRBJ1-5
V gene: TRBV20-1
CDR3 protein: SARQPGQGEVDFNQPQH

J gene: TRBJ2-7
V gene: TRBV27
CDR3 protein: ASARRIHEQY

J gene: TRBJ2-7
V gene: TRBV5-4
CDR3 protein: ASSFSEGDPYEQY

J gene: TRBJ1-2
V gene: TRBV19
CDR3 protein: ASSIPGTHYGYT

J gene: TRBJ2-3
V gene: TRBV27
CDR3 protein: ASSLGRVHTQY

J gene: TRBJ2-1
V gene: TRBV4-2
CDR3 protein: ASSQLAGGYNEQF

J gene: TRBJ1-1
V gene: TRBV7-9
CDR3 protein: ASSPGGAAF

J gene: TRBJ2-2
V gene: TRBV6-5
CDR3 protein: ASTSGTGWTGELF

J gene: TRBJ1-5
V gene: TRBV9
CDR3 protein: ASSVGEGNQPQH

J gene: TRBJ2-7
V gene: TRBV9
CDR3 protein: ASSPSGPPDEQY

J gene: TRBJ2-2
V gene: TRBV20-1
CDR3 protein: SAREGSPGELF